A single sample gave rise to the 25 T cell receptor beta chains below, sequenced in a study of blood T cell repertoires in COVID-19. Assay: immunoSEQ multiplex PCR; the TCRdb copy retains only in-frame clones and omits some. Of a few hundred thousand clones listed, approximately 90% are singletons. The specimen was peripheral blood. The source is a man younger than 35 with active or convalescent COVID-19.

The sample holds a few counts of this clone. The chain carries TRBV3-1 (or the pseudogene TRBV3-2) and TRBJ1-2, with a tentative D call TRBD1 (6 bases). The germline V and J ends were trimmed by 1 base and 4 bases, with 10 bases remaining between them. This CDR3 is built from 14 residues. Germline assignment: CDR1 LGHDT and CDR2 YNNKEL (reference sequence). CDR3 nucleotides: TGTGCCAGCAGCCAAGCAGTGACAGGCTATGGCTACACCTTC. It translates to CASSQAVTGYGYTF.

The CDR3 protein is CASSYLLAGGTGELFF. For the CDR3, the DNA is TGTGCCAGCAGCTACCTACTAGCGGGAGGCACCGGGGAGCTGTTTTTT. V gene TRBV27 combines with J gene TRBJ2-2; 12 nucleotides line up with TRBD2. The CDR3 length is 16 residues. The V and J ends lost 6 bases and 4 bases, in that order; junction bases with no gene match: 6. CDR1 MNHEY and CDR2 SMNVEV come from the germline V gene (reference sequence).

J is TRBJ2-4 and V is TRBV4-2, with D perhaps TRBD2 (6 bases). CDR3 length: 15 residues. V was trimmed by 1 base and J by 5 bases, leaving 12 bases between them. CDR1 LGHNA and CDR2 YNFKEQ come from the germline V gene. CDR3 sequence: CASSQVEGTENIQYF. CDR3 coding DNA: TGTGCCAGCAGCCAAGTGGAGGGGACGGAAAACATTCAGTACTTC.

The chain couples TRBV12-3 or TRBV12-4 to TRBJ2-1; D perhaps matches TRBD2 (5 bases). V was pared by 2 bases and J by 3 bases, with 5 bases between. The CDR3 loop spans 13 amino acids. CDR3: CASSLSGYNEQFF. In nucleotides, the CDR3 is TGTGCCAGCAGTTTAAGCGGCTACAATGAGCAGTTCTTC.

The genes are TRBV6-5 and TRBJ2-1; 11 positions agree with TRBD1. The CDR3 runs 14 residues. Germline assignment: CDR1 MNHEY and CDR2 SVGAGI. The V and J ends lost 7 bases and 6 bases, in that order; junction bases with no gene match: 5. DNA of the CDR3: TGTGCCAGCATTGCCGGGACAGGGGGCAATGAGCAGTTCTTC. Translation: CASIAGTGGNEQFF.

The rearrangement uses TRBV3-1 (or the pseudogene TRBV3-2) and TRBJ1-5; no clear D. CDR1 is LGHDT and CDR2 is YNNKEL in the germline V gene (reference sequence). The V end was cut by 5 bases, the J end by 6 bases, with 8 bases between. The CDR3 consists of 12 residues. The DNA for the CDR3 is TGTGCCAGCAGCGCGGAGGGTCAGCCCCAGCATTTT. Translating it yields CASSAEGQPQHF.

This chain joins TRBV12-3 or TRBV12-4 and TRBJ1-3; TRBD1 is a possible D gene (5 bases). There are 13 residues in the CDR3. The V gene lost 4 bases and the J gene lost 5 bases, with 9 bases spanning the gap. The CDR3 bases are TGTGCCAGCAGTTGGGCAGGGAGAAACACCATATATTTT. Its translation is CASSWAGRNTIYF.

The CDR3 loop reads CASSASGGAYNEQFF. DNA of the CDR3: TGTGCCAGCAGCGCCAGCGGGGGTGCCTACAATGAGCAGTTCTTC. The J gene is TRBJ2-1, the V gene TRBV7-9; TRBD2 agrees at 8 bases. CDR1 and CDR2 (germline): SEHNR, FQNEAQ (reference sequence). V trimming: 5 bases; J trimming: 2 bases; junction bases outside the gene matches: 5. The CDR3 covers 15 residues.

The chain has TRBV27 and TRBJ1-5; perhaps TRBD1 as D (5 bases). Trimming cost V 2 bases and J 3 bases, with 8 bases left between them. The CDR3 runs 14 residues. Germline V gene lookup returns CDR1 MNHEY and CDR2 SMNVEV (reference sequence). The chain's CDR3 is CASSLPGINQPQHF. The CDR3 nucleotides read TGTGCCAGCAGTTTACCAGGGATCAATCAGCCCCAGCATTTT.

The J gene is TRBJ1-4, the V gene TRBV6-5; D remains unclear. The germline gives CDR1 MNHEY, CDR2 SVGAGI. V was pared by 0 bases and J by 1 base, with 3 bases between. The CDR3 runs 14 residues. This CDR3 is CASSYSLTNEKLFF. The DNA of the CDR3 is TGTGCCAGCAGTTACTCCTTAACTAATGAAAAACTGTTTTTT.

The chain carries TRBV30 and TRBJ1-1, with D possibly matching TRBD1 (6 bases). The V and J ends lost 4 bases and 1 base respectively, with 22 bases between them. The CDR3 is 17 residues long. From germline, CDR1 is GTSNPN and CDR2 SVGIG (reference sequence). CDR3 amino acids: CAWKLRGGKVRNTEAFF. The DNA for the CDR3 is TGTGCCTGGAAATTGAGGGGGGGGAAAGTGAGGAACACTGAAGCTTTCTTT.

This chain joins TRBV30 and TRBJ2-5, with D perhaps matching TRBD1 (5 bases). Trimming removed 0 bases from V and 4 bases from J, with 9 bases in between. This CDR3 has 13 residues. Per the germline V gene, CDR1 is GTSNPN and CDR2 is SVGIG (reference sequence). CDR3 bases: TGTGCCTGGAGTGTCAGTGGGGCAGAGACCCAGTACTTC. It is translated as CAWSVSGAETQYF.

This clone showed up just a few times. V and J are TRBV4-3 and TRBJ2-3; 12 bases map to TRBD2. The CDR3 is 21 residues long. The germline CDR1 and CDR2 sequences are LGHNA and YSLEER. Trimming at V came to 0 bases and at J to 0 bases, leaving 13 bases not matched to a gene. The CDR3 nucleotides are TGCGCCAGCAGCCAAGAAAGTCCCCGACTAGCGGGAGAGGGAAGCACAGATACGCAGTATTTT. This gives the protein CASSQESPRLAGEGSTDTQYF.

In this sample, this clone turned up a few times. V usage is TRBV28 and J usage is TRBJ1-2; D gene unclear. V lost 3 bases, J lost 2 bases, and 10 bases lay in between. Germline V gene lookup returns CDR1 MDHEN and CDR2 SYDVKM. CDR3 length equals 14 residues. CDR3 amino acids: CASSFGGGNYGYTF. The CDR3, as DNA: TGTGCCAGCAGTTTTGGCGGAGGAAACTATGGCTACACCTTC.

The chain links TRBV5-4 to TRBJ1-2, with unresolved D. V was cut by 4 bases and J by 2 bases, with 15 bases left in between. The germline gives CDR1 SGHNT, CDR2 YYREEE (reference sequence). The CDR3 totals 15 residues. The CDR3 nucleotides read TGTGCCAGCAGCCAACGGGTCGACTTAAACTATGGCTACACCTTC. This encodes CASSQRVDLNYGYTF.

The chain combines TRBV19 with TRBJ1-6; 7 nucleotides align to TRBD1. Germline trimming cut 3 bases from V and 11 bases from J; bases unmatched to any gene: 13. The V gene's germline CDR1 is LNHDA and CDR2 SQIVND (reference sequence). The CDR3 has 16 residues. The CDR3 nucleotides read TGTGCCAGTAGTATCCCACAGGGGCCTGGCGAGACACCCCTCCACTTT. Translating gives CASSIPQGPGETPLHF.

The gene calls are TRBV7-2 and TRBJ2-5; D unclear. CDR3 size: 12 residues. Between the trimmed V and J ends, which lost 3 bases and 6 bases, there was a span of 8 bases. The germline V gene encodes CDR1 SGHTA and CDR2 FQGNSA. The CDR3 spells CASSLYGQTQYF. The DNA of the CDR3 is TGTGCCAGCAGCTTGTACGGTCAGACCCAGTACTTC. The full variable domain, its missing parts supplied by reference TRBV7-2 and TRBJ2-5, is GAGVSQSPSNKVTEKGKDVELRCDPISGHTALYWYRQSLGQGLEFLIYFQGNSAPDKSGLPSDRFSAERTGGSVSTLTIQRTQQEDSAVYLCASSLYGQTQYFGPGTRLLVL.

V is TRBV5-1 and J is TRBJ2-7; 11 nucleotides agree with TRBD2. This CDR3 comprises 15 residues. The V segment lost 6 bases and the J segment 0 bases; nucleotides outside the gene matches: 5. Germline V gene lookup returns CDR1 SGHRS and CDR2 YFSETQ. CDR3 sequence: CASKTGLAVSYEQYF. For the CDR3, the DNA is TGCGCCAGCAAAACGGGACTAGCGGTCTCCTACGAGCAGTACTTC.

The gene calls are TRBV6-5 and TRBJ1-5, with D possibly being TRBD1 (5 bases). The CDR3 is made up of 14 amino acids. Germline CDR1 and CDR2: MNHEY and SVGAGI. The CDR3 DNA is TGTGTTAGCAGCGATGGGGCGGGCAATCAGCCCCAGCATTTT. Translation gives CVSSDGAGNQPQHF.

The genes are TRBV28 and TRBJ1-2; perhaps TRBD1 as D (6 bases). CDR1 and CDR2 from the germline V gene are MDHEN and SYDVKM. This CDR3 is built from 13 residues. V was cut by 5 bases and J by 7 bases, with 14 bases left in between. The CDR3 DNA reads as TGTGCCAGCAGTCCTGACAGGCGCTCTGGCTACACCTTC. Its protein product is CASSPDRRSGYTF.

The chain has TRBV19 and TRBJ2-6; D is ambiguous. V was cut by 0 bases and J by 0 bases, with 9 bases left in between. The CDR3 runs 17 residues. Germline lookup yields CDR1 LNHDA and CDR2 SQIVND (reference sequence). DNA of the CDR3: TGTGCCAGTAGTATAGATCACCTACTCTCTGGGGCCAACGTCCTGACTTTC. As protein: CASSIDHLLSGANVLTF.

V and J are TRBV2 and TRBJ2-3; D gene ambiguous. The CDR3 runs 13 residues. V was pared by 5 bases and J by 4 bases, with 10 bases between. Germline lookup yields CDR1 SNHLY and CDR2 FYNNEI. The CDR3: CASSLRSADTQYF. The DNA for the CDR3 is TGTGCCAGCAGTCTAAGGAGTGCAGATACGCAGTATTTT.

CDR3 nucleotide sequence: TGTGCCAGCAGCCCGTATGGCAGTCAGTACACTGAAGCTTTCTTT. This codes for CASSPYGSQYTEAFF. This chain connects TRBV11-2 to TRBJ1-1; D unclear. Germline lookup yields CDR1 SGHAT and CDR2 FQNNGV. Trimming removed 5 bases from V and 3 bases from J, with 16 bases in between. CDR3 size: 15 residues.

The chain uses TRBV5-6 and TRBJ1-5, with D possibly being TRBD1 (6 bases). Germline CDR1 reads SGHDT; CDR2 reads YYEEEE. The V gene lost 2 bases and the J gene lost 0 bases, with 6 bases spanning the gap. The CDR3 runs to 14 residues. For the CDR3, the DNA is TGTGCCAGCAGCTTAGGGGGTAGCAATCAGCCCCAGCATTTT. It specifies CASSLGGSNQPQHF.

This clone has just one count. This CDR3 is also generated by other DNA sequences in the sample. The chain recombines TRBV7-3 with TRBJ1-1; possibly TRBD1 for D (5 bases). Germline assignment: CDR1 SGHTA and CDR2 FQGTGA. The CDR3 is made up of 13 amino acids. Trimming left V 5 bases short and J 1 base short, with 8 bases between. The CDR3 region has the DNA TGTGCCAGCAGCCTTCAGGGGAACACTGAAGCTTTCTTT. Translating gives CASSLQGNTEAFF.